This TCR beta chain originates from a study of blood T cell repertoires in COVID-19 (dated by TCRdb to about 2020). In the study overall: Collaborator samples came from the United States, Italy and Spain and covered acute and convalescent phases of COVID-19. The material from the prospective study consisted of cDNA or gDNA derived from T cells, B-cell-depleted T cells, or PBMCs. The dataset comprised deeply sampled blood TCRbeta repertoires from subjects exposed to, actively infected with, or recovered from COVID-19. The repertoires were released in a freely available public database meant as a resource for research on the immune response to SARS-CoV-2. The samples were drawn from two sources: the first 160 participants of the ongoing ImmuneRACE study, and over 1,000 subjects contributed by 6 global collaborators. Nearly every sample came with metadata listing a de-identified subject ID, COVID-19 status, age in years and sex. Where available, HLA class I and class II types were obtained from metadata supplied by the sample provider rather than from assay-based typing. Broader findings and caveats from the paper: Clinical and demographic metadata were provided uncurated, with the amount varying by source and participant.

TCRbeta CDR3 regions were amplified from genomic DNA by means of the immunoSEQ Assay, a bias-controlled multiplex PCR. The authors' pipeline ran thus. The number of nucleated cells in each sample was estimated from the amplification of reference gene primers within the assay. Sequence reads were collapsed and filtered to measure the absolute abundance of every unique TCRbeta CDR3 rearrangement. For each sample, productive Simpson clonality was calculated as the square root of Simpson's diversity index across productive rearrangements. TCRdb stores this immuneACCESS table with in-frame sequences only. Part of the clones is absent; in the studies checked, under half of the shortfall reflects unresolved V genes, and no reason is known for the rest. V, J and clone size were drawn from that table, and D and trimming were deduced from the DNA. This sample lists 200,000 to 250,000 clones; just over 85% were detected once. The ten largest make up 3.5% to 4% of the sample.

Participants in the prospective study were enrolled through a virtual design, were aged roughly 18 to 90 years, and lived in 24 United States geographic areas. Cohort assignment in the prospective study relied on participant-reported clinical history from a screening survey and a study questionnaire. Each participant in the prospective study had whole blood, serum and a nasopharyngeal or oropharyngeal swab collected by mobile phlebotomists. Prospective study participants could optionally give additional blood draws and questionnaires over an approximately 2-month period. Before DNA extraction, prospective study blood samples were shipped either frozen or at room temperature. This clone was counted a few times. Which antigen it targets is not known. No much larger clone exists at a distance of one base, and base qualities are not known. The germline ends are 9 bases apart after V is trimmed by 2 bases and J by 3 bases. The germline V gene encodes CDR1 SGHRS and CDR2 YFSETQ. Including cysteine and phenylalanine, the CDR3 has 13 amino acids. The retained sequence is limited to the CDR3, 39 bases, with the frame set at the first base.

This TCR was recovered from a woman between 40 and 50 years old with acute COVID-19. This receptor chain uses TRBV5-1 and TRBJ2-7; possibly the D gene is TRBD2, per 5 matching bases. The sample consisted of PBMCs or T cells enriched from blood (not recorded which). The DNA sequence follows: TGCGCCAGCAGCTTCGACGGAGGCTACGAGCAGTACTTC. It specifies CASSFDGGYEQYF.